These 22 T cell receptor beta chains were sequenced from one sample in a study of T cell repertoires in cytomegalovirus infection. A single record per CDR3 protein comes from TCRdb applying MiXCR to the reads. The sample contains 500,000 or so distinct CDR3 sequences, approximately 15% of which appear only once. Material for sequencing was CD8+ T cells from PBMCs. The receptors here all came from a human donor in good health (CMV status not recorded). Some clones in this sample may be carry-over from other donors' samples.

The rearrangement joins TRBV20-1 to TRBJ2-7, with 8 bases matching TRBD2. Germline lookup yields CDR1 DFQATT and CDR2 SNEGSKA (reference sequence). This CDR3 is 14 amino acids long. V gave up 6 bases and J gave up 0 bases; unmatched junction bases: 7. The CDR3: CSARLAPSSYEQYF. In DNA form, the CDR3 reads TGCAGTGCGAGACTAGCGCCGAGCTCCTACGAGCAGTACTTC.

The V and J genes are TRBV15 and TRBJ2-7; D assignment may be TRBD1 or TRBD2 (6 bases each). This CDR3 is 14 amino acids long. The V end lost 4 bases, the J end lost 2 bases, and 12 bases lay between the germline ends. Germline values: CDR1 LNHNV, CDR2 YYDKDF (reference sequence). CDR3 amino acids: CATSKTGAAYEQYF. As DNA, the CDR3 is TGTGCCACCAGCAAAACGGGGGCTGCCTACGAGCAGTACTTC.

This clonotype was counted only a few times. The rearrangement joins TRBV10-3 to TRBJ1-1; a possible D gene is TRBD1 (5 bases). V was cut by 8 bases and J by 1 base, with 8 bases left in between. The germline gives CDR1 ENHRY, CDR2 SYGVKD. The CDR3 length is 12 residues. DNA of the CDR3: TGTGCCATCTTAGGGGAGAACACTGAAGCTTTCTTT. This codes for CAILGENTEAFF.

The rearrangement uses TRBV24-1 and TRBJ2-3; no reliable D call. CDR1 KGHDR and CDR2 SFDVKD come from the germline V gene. V gave up 1 base and J gave up 0 bases, with 13 bases separating them. This CDR3 is 17 amino acids long. CDR3 sequence: CATSDLKNQLSTDTQYF. As DNA, the CDR3 is TGTGCCACCAGTGATTTAAAAAACCAACTTAGCACAGATACGCAGTATTTT.

This rearrangement joins TRBV20-1 to TRBJ1-6, with unresolved D. The V end was cut by 2 bases, the J end by 0 bases, with 8 bases between. The CDR3 is 15 amino acids. Germline lookup yields CDR1 DFQATT and CDR2 SNEGSKA (reference sequence). CDR3 DNA sequence: TGCAGTGCTAGACCCCGGAGCTCCTATAATTCACCCCTCCACTTT. Residues: CSARPRSSYNSPLHF.

This clonotype has ten or more counts. The genes are TRBV7-3 and TRBJ2-3; possibly TRBD1 for D (5 bases). Germline-derived CDR1 and CDR2 are SGHTA and FQGTGA. The CDR3 totals 13 residues. V dropped 4 bases and J dropped 3 bases, with 8 bases sitting between them. This CDR3 is CASSSSGTDTQYF. CDR3 in DNA: TGTGCCAGCAGCTCCTCAGGGACAGATACGCAGTATTTT.

This clonotype was counted at least ten times. V is TRBV7-9 and J is TRBJ2-1; 7 bases align to TRBD2. J was trimmed by 7 bases and V by 5 bases; bases with no gene match: 17. The CDR3 extends over 17 amino acids. Germline V lookup: CDR1 SEHNR, CDR2 FQNEAQ (reference sequence). CDR3: CASSVAPGLLSTNEQFF. CDR3 in DNA: TGTGCCAGCAGCGTCGCACCGGGACTACTCTCTACAAATGAGCAGTTCTTC.

In its sample, this clonotype was seen many times. V usage is TRBV7-8 and J usage is TRBJ1-1; 7 bases line up with TRBD1. With V trimmed by 5 bases and J by 6 bases, 12 bases remained unmatched. CDR1 is SGHVS and CDR2 is FQNEAQ in the germline V gene. The CDR3 extends over 15 amino acids. The DNA of the CDR3 is TGTGCCAGCAGCCCGTCAACAGGGGCCGGCGCTGAAGCTTTCTTT. This gives the protein CASSPSTGAGAEAFF.

The sample holds many counts of this clonotype. The chain recombines TRBV7-9 with TRBJ1-2; 7 nucleotides match TRBD1. CDR3 size: 16 residues. After removal of 2 bases from V and 8 bases from J, the junction contained 14 bases not matched to a gene. Germline V lookup: CDR1 SEHNR, CDR2 FQNEAQ (reference sequence). The CDR3 region is CASSLLLEQGLGGYTF. Here the CDR3 DNA reads TGTGCCAGCAGCTTATTGCTGGAACAGGGGTTGGGGGGCTACACCTTC.

This clonotype was seen a few times. V usage is TRBV5-6 and J usage is TRBJ2-1; 14 bases fit TRBD2. V shed 1 base and J 4 bases; nucleotides not matched to a gene: 13. There are 20 residues in the CDR3. The germline V gene has CDR1 SGHDT and CDR2 YYEEEE. The CDR3 protein is CASSLSGQGLAGGHYNEQFF. DNA of the CDR3: TGTGCCAGCAGCTTGTCAGGCCAAGGACTAGCGGGAGGCCATTACAATGAGCAGTTCTTC.

This clonotype turned up a few times. One end of the junction is discordant with germline, which a read error may explain. The V and J genes are TRBV2 and TRBJ1-2; D call uncertain. CDR1 and CDR2 from the germline V gene are SNHLY and FYNNEI. This CDR3 has 12 residues. The CDR3 bases are TGTGCCAGCGAGGGTGAAATTCTCCCCCGGGGCTTC. This encodes CASEGEILPRGF.

This clonotype was observed many times. This chain uses TRBV7-9 with TRBJ2-7; weak D call: TRBD1 (7 bases). The CDR3 sequence is 18 residues long. Germline CDR1 and CDR2: SEHNR and FQNEAQ (reference sequence). The V end lost 1 base, the J end lost 0 bases, and 19 bases lay between the germline ends. DNA for the CDR3: TGTGCCAGCAGCTTAGATTTCGGCCAGGGGGGATTCTCCTACGAGCAGTACTTC. The encoded protein is CASSLDFGQGGFSYEQYF.

In its sample, this clonotype was seen many times. The genes are TRBV19 and TRBJ2-3; tentative D call: TRBD1 (5 bases). CDR1 is LNHDA, CDR2 SQIVND, per germline (reference sequence). This CDR3 is 13 amino acids long. The V end lost 5 bases, the J end lost 6 bases, and 12 bases lay between the germline ends. The CDR3 region has the DNA TGTGCCAGTAGTTCGAAGGGGCAGGATACGCAGTATTTT. It is translated as CASSSKGQDTQYF.

This clonotype was recorded many times. The chain links TRBV20-1 to TRBJ1-1, with D tentatively TRBD1 (5 bases). Trimming shortened V by 4 bases and J by 4 bases, and 19 bases separated the two germline ends. The CDR3 extends over 15 amino acids. The germline V gene encodes CDR1 DFQATT and CDR2 SNEGSKA (reference sequence). The CDR3 nucleotides read TGCAGTGCTACCGGGGGACCATCGTTTGGCACTGAAGCTTTCTTT. Protein product: CSATGGPSFGTEAFF.

The sample holds many counts of this clonotype. The V call is TRBV6-1, the J call TRBJ2-1; the match to TRBD1 covers 7 bases. The V gene end was trimmed by 4 bases and the J gene end by 3 bases; junction bases not matched to a gene: 12. From germline, CDR1 is MNHNS and CDR2 SASEGT. CDR3 size: 17 residues. The CDR3 sequence: CASSARQGESFYNEQFF. The CDR3 DNA reads TGTGCCAGCAGTGCACGACAGGGAGAGTCGTTCTACAATGAGCAGTTCTTC.

This clonotype was seen a few times. CDR3 in DNA: TGCGCCAGCAGCCAAATGGTCCGGGACAAGAATGAGCAGTTCTTC. Translating gives CASSQMVRDKNEQFF. V gene TRBV4-1 combines with J gene TRBJ2-1; TRBD1 might be the D (6 bases). The V end was cut by 2 bases, the J end by 7 bases, with 15 bases between. In germline, CDR1 is MGHRA, CDR2 YSYEKL. The CDR3 is 15 residues long.

This clonotype was observed a few times. The chain employs TRBV27 and TRBJ1-6; D is perhaps TRBD1 (5 bases). The V gene's germline CDR1 is MNHEY and CDR2 SMNVEV (reference sequence). The CDR3 has 15 amino acids. Trimming stripped 6 bases from V and 4 bases from J, with 13 bases between. The CDR3 bases are TGTGCCAGCAGGAGACCGGGGCTATATAATTCACCCCTCCACTTT. Protein product: CASRRPGLYNSPLHF.

CDR3 nucleotide sequence: TGTGCCAGCATTTACAGGGAATCCCGACCTTCAGCCAAAAACATTCAGTACTTC. This encodes CASIYRESRPSAKNIQYF. This chain connects TRBV2 to TRBJ2-4; maybe TRBD1 (6 bases). The CDR3 contains 18 residues. The germline V gene has CDR1 SNHLY and CDR2 FYNNEI. Trimming left V 7 bases short and J 0 bases short, with 22 bases between.

The chain joins TRBV20-1 to TRBJ2-1, with 7 positions matching TRBD1. Germline V gene data show CDR1 as DFQATT and CDR2 as SNEGSKA (reference sequence). V was clipped by 1 base and J by 6 bases; unmatched bases: 9. The CDR3 spans 15 residues. The CDR3 nucleotides are TGCAGTGCTAGAGCGAGACAGGGATGGCTCAATGAGCAGTTCTTC. This encodes CSARARQGWLNEQFF.

This clonotype was seen a few times. J is TRBJ1-1 and V is TRBV7-6; 8 bases align to TRBD1. The CDR3 sequence is 16 residues long. After removal of 5 bases from V and 5 bases from J, the junction contained 13 bases not matched to a gene. Germline V lookup: CDR1 SGHVS, CDR2 FNYEAQ. The CDR3 coding sequence is TGTGCCAGCAGCACCGGGACAGGTGTGAGGGAAACTGAAGCTTTCTTT. It is translated as CASSTGTGVRETEAFF. Supplemented by reference TRBV7-6 and TRBJ1-1, the full variable domain reads GAGVSQSPRYKVTKRGQDVALRCDPISGHVSLYWYRQALGQGPEFLTYFNYEAQQDKSGLPNDRFSAERPEGSISTLTIQRTEQRDSAMYRCASSTGTGVRETEAFFGQGTRLTVV.

This chain uses TRBV5-6 with TRBJ1-1, with D tentatively TRBD1 (5 bases). The CDR3 runs to 15 residues. Germline values: CDR1 SGHDT, CDR2 YYEEEE. V lost 1 base and J lost 4, with 14 bases in between. CDR3 bases: TGTGCCAGCAGCTTGTTTGGGGCGGGGAGCACTGAAGCTTTCTTT. Its protein is CASSLFGAGSTEAFF.

V is TRBV6-6 and J is TRBJ1-1; no clear D gene. Trimming cost V 6 bases and J 1 base, with 9 bases left between them. This CDR3 is built from 13 residues. In germline, CDR1 is MNHNY, CDR2 SVGAGI (reference sequence). The CDR3 nucleotides are TGTGCCAGCAGAGGACTTCCGAACACTGAAGCTTTCTTT. Protein: CASRGLPNTEAFF.